The T cell receptor beta chain described here comes from a study of cytomegalovirus exposure and HLA in healthy donors. Study outcomes and limitations: Three chains linked to CMV were shown in vitro to be specific for CMV antigens. In an earlier analysis, most TCR beta V segments were productive about 87% or about 30% of the time. One cluster of highly shared sequence variants probably arose as a sequencing artifact. The classifier, whose performance was assessed in both the original and validation cohorts, reportedly diagnosed cytomegalovirus status with high specificity and sensitivity.

PCR primers comprised 60 Vbeta and 13 Jbeta primers. Profiled with immunoSEQ multiplex PCR; TCRdb holds only in-frame clones, not every one. The sample records 90,000 to 150,000 clones, 60% to 80% being singletons. V was shortened by 2 bases and J by 7 bases, with 17 bases between the two germline ends. The CDR3 is 15 amino acids. CDR1 and CDR2 from the germline V gene are SGHTA and FQGNSA. A word on this clone: What it recognizes is unknown.

The V and J genes are TRBV7-2 and TRBJ1-2; the D gene is possibly TRBD1 (5 bases). The material sequenced was PBMCs. This clonotype originated in a man aged 45-65 years in good health and CMV-seropositive. The CDR3: CASSLRLLQDSGYTF. The CDR3 DNA reads TGTGCCAGCAGCTTACGGCTCCTCCAAGACAGTGGCTACACCTTC.